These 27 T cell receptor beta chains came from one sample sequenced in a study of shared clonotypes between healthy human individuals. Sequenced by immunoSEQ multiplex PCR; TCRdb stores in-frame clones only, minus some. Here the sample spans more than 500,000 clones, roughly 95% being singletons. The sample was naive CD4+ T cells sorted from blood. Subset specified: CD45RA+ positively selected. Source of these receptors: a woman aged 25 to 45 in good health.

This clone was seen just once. The CDR3 reads CASTQDRGGQPQHF. In nucleotides, the CDR3 is TGTGCCAGTACCCAAGACAGGGGCGGTCAGCCCCAGCATTTT. The V call is TRBV19, the J call TRBJ1-5, with TRBD1 identical over 8 bases. Germline V gene lookup returns CDR1 LNHDA and CDR2 SQIVND (reference sequence). This CDR3 region has 14 residues. Germline trimming cut 7 bases from V and 6 bases from J; bases unmatched to any gene: 8.

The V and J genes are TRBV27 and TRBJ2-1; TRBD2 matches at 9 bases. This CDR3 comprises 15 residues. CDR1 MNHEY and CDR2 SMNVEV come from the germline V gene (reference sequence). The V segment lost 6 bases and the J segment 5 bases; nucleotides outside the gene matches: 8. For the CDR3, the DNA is TGTGCCAGCAGATTAGCGGGAGTTACCGACAATGAGCAGTTCTTC. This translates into CASRLAGVTDNEQFF.

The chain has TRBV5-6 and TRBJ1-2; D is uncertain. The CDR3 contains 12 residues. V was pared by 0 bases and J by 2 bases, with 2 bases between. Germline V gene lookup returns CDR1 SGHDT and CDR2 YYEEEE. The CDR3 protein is CASSLGNYGYTF. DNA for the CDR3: TGTGCCAGCAGCTTGGGAAACTATGGCTACACCTTC. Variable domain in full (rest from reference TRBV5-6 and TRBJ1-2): DAGVTQSPTHLIKTRGQQVTLRCSPKSGHDTVSWYQQALGQGPQFIFQYYEEEERQRGNFPDRFSGHQFPNYSSELNVNALLLGDSALYLCASSLGNYGYTFGSGTRLTVV.

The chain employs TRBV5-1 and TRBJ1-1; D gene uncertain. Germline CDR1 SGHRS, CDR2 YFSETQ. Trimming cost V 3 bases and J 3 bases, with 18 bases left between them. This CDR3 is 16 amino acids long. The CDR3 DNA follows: TGCGCCAGCAGCTACGAACTATGGGGTCTTGACACTGAAGCTTTCTTT. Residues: CASSYELWGLDTEAFF.

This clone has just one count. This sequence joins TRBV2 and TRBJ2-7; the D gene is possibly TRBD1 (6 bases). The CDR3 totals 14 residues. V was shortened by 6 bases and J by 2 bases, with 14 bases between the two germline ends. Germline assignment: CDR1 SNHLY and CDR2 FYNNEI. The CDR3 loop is CASRKGDGTYEQYF. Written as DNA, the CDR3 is TGTGCCAGCAGGAAGGGGGACGGAACCTACGAGCAGTACTTC.

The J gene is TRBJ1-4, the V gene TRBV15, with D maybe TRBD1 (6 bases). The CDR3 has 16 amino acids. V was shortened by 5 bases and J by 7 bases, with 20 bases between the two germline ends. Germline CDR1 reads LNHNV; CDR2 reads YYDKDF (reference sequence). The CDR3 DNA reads TGTGCCACCAGCGGACCCGGAGTTACAGGGATTGAAAAACTGTTTTTT. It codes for CATSGPGVTGIEKLFF.

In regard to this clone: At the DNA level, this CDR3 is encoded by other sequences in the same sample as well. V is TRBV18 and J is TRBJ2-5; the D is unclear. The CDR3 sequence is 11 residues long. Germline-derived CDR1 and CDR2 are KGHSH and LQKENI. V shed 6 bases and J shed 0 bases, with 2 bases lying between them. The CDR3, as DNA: TGTGCCAGCTCCGACCAAGAGACCCAGTACTTC. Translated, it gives CASSDQETQYF.

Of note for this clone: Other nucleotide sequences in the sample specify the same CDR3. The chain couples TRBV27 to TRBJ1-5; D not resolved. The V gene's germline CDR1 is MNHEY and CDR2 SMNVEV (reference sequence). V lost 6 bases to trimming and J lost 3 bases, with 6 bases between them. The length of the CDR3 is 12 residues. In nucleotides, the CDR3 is TGTGCCAGCAGCTTCATCAATCAGCCCCAGCATTTT. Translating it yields CASSFINQPQHF.

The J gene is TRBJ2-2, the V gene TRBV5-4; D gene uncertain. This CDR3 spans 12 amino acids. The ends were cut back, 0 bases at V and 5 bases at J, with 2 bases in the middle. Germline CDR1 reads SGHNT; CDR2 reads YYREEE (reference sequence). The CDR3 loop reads CASSLDTGELFF. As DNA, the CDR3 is TGTGCCAGCAGCTTGGATACCGGGGAGCTGTTTTTT.

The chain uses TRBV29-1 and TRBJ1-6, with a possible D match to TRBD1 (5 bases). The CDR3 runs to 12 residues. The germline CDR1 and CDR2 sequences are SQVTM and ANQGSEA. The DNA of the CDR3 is TGCAGGCGATGGAGGGGTAATTCACCCCTCCACTTT. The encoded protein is CRRWRGNSPLHF.

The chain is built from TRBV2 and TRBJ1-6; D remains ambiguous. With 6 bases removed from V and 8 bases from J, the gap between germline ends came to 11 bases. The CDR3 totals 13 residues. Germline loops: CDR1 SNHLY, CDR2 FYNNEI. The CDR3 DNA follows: TGTGCCAGCAGACCGCGCCCTGATTCACCCCTCCACTTT. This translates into CASRPRPDSPLHF.

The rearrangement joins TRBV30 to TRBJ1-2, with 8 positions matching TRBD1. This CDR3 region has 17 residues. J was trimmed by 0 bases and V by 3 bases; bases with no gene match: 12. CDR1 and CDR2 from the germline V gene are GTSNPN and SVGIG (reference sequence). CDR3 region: CAWRLRTGRPANYGYTF. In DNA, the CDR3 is TGTGCCTGGAGGCTAAGGACAGGGAGGCCAGCTAACTATGGCTACACCTTC.

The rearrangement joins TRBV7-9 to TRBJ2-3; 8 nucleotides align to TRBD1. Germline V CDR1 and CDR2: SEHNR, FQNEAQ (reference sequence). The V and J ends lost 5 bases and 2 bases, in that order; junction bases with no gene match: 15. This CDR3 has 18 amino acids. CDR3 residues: CASSPTTGGVGLTDTQYF. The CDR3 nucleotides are TGTGCCAGCAGCCCAACCACAGGGGGAGTGGGTCTCACAGATACGCAGTATTTT.

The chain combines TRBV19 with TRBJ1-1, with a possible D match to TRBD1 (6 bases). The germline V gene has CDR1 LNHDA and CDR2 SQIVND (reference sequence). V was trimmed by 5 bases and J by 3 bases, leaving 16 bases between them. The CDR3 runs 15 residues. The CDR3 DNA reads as TGTGCCAGTAGTGCTCTACAGGGCGGTCACACTGAAGCTTTCTTT. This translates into CASSALQGGHTEAFF.

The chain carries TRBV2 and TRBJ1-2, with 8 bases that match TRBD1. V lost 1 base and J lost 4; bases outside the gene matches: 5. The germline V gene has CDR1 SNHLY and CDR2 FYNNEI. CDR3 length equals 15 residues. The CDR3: CASSEGPGGSYGYTF. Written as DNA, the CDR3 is TGTGCCAGCAGTGAAGGGCCAGGGGGCTCCTATGGCTACACCTTC.

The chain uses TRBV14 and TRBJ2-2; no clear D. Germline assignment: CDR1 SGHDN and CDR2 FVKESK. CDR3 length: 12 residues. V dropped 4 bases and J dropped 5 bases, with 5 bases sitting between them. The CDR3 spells CASSLTTGELFF. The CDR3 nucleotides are TGTGCCAGCAGCCTTACTACCGGGGAGCTGTTTTTT.

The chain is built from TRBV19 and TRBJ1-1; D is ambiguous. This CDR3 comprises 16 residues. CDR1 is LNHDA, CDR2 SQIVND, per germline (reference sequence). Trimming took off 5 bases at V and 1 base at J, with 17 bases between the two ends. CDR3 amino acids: CASSLRAPAQNTEAFF. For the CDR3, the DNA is TGTGCCAGTAGTCTCCGGGCCCCAGCGCAGAACACTGAAGCTTTCTTT.

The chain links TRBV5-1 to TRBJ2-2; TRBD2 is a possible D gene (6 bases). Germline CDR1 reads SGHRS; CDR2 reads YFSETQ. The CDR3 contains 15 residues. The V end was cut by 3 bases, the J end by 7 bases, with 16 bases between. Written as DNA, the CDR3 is TGCGCCAGCAGCTATTCACCGACTAGTCGCGGGGAGCTGTTTTTT. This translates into CASSYSPTSRGELFF.

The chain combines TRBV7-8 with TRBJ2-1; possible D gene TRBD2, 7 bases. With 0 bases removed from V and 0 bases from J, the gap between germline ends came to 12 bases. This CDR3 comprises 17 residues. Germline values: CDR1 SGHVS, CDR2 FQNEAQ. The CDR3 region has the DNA TGTGCCAGCAGCTTAGCGGGGGGGGCCCGCTCCTACAATGAGCAGTTCTTC. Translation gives CASSLAGGARSYNEQFF.

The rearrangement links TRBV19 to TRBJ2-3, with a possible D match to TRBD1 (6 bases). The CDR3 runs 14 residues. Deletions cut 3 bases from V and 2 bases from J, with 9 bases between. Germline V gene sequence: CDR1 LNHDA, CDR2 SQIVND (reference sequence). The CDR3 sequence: CASSIGQHTDTQYF. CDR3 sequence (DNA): TGTGCCAGTAGTATTGGACAGCACACAGATACGCAGTATTTT.

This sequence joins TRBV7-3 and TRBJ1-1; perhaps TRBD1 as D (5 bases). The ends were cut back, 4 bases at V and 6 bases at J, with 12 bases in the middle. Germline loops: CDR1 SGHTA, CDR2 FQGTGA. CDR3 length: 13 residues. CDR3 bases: TGTGCCAGCAGCTCAGGGAATGTGGCTGAAGCTTTCTTT. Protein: CASSSGNVAEAFF. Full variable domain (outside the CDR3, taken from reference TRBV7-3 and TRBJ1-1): GAGVSQTPSNKVTEKGKYVELRCDPISGHTALYWYRQSLGQGPEFLIYFQGTGAADDSGLPNDRFFAVRPEGSVSTLKIQRTERGDSAVYLCASSSGNVAEAFFGQGTRLTVV.

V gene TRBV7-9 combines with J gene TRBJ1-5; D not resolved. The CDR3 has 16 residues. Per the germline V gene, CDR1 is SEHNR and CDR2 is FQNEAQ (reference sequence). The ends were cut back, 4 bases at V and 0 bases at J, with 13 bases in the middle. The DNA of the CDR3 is TGTGCCAGCAGCTCAGAGGCGACGACTAGCAATCAGCCCCAGCATTTT. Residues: CASSSEATTSNQPQHF.

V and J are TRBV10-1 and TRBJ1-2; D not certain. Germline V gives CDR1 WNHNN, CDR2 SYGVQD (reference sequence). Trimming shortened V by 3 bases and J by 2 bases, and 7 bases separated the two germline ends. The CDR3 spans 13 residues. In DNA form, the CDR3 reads TGCGCCAGCAGTGAAGCCCGCAACTATGGCTACACCTTC. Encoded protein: CASSEARNYGYTF.

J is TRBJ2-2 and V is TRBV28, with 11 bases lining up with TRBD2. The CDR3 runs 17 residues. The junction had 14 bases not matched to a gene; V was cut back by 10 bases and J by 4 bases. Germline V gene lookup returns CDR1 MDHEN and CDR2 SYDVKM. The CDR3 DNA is TGTGCCACCACAAGGGCTAGCGGGAGGTTGGGCACCGGGGAGCTGTTTTTT. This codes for CATTRASGRLGTGELFF.

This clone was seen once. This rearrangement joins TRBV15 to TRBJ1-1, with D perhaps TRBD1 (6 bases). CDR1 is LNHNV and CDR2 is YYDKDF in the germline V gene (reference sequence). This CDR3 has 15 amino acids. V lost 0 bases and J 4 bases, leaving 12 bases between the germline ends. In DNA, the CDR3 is TGTGCCACCAGCAGAGATAAGGGGGGAGGCACTGAAGCTTTCTTT. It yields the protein CATSRDKGGGTEAFF. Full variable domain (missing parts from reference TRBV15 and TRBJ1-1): DAMVIQNPRYQVTQFGKPVTLSCSQTLNHNVMYWYQQKSSQAPKLLFHYYDKDFNNEADTPDNFQSRRPNTSFCFLDIRSPGLGDTAMYLCATSRDKGGGTEAFFGQGTRLTVV.

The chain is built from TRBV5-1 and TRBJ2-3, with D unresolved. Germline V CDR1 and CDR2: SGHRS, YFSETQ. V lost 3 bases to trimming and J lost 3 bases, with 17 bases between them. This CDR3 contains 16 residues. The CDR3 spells CASSSPPGLATDTQYF. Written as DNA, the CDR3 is TGCGCCAGCAGCTCGCCGCCGGGCCTTGCGACAGATACGCAGTATTTT.

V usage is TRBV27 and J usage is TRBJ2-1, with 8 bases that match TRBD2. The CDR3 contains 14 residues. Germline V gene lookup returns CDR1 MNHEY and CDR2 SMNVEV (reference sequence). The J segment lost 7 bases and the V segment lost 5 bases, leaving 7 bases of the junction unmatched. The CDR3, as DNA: TGTGCCAGCAGTCCGGGAGCGGGAGAGAATGAGCAGTTCTTC. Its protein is CASSPGAGENEQFF.